This T cell receptor beta chain was observed in a study of identical twins. The cDNA had a unique molecular identifier and a template-switch universal primer site. MiXCR, run by TCRdb on the 5' RACE reads, gives a single entry per CDR3 protein. This table has fewer than 800,000 distinct CDR3 sequences, less than 9% appearing once. All of the donors were Caucasians in good health. Study-wide findings and caveats: Low generation-probability sequences were in excess among twin-shared out-of-frame alpha sequences.

The germline gives CDR1 MNHNS, CDR2 SASEGT. The CDR3 runs to 14 residues. J lost 4 bases, V lost 5 bases, and 6 bases had no gene match. Details on this clonotype: Its target is not known.

These data also featured in a second study, about yellow fever vaccine responses in identical twins.

Sequenced: PBMCs. This chain joins TRBV6-1 and TRBJ1-2; 8 bases agree with TRBD1. The receptor was derived from a young woman in good health. CDR3 sequence (DNA): TGTGCCAGCAGTAAAGAGCAGGGGGCCTATGGCTACACCTTC. Protein product: CASSKEQGAYGYTF.